Shown below are 26 T cell receptor beta chains from a single sample sequenced in a study of memory CD4+ T cells and cytomegalovirus serostatus. Generated by immunoSEQ multiplex PCR, the TCRdb table keeps only in-frame clones and is missing some. The sample shows 56,000 or so clones, roughly 82% of them seen only once. The sort gate was single viable CD3+CD4+CD8-CD45RO+ cells for memory CD4+ T cells. The sample comprised memory CD4+ T cells from blood. The receptors here all came from an adult in good health and CMV-seronegative.

The chain combines TRBV28 with TRBJ1-5; 9 bases match TRBD1. The V gene's germline CDR1 is MDHEN and CDR2 SYDVKM. The V and J ends lost 3 bases and 4 bases, in that order; junction bases with no gene match: 1. The CDR3 has 14 residues. The CDR3 bases are TGTGCCAGCAGTTTCGGGACAGGGAATCAGCCCCAGCATTTT. Its translation is CASSFGTGNQPQHF. Full variable domain (remainder filled in from reference TRBV28 and TRBJ1-5): DVKVTQSSRYLVKRTGEKVFLECVQDMDHENMFWYRQDPGLGLRLIYFSYDVKMKEKGDIPEGYSVSREKKERFSLILESASTNQTSMYLCASSFGTGNQPQHFGDGTRLSIL.

This clone was seen a single time. This chain uses TRBV5-4 with TRBJ2-4; TRBD1 or TRBD2 may be the D gene (6 bases each). The CDR3 spans 17 residues. V was clipped by 2 bases and J by 6 bases, with 21 bases between them. From germline, CDR1 is SGHNT and CDR2 YYREEE (reference sequence). As DNA, the CDR3 is TGTGCCAGCAGCTTAGGAGGGGCCAACATAGGGGGAAACATTCAGTACTTC. Translation: CASSLGGANIGGNIQYF.

J is TRBJ1-5 and V is TRBV28; D may be TRBD1 (5 bases). Trimming pared 5 bases from V and 2 bases from J, leaving 16 bases between. CDR3 size: 16 residues. CDR1 MDHEN and CDR2 SYDVKM come from the germline V gene. The CDR3 reads CASSGPPRGGNQPQHF. In DNA, the CDR3 is TGTGCCAGCAGTGGCCCTCCGAGGGGTGGCAATCAGCCCCAGCATTTT.

This clone has only a few counts. The chain employs TRBV28 and TRBJ1-5; D gene unclear. CDR3 length: 12 residues. V lost 5 bases to trimming and J lost 5 bases, with 7 bases between them. Per germline, CDR1 MDHEN and CDR2 SYDVKM. CDR3 nucleotide sequence: TGTGCCAGCAGTCTCGGCCATCAGCCCCAGCATTTT. Translating it yields CASSLGHQPQHF.

J is TRBJ2-2 and V is TRBV5-4; 8 bases line up with TRBD2. The J segment lost 0 bases and the V segment lost 4 bases, leaving 2 bases of the junction unmatched. Germline assignment: CDR1 SGHNT and CDR2 YYREEE (reference sequence). The CDR3 consists of 15 residues. The CDR3 region is CASSRGGPNTGELFF. The CDR3 DNA reads as TGTGCCAGCAGCCGGGGGGGGCCGAACACCGGGGAGCTGTTTTTT.

The chain has TRBV2 and TRBJ1-5, with D unclear. The V and J ends lost 6 bases and 4 bases respectively, with 16 bases between them. The CDR3 is 15 amino acids. The germline V gene encodes CDR1 SNHLY and CDR2 FYNNEI. CDR3 in DNA: TGTGCCAGCAGATCCGATGAAAAGCGGAATCAGCCCCAGCATTTT. Translated: CASRSDEKRNQPQHF.

This clone rates as medium-sized (0.01 to 0.1%). This chain joins TRBV6-6 and TRBJ2-7; perhaps TRBD2 as D (6 bases). The V end lost 2 bases, the J end lost 0 bases, and 14 bases lay between the germline ends. The germline gives CDR1 MNHNY, CDR2 SVGAGI (reference sequence). There are 16 residues in the CDR3. In DNA form, the CDR3 reads TGTGCCAGCAGTTACCGGGACTCGACGAGCTCCTACGAGCAGTACTTC. It codes for CASSYRDSTSSYEQYF.

This chain connects TRBV30 to TRBJ1-6, with 10 bases identical to TRBD1. The junction had 2 bases not matched to a gene; V was cut back by 8 bases and J by 7 bases. The CDR3 is 12 amino acids. CDR1 and CDR2 (germline): GTSNPN, SVGIG (reference sequence). CDR3: CALGQGNSPLHF. The CDR3 DNA reads TGTGCCCTGGGACAGGGGAATTCACCCCTCCACTTT.

The chain is built from TRBV5-5 and TRBJ2-7, with 11 bases identical to TRBD1. Germline-derived CDR1 and CDR2 are SGHKS and YYEKEE (reference sequence). This CDR3 comprises 16 residues. J was trimmed by 2 bases and V by 4 bases; bases with no gene match: 8. The CDR3 loop is CASSGSGTGGPYEQYF. The DNA of the CDR3 is TGTGCCAGCAGCGGTTCCGGGACAGGGGGACCCTACGAGCAGTACTTC.

The V and J genes are TRBV30 and TRBJ1-2, with 11 bases aligning to TRBD1. J was trimmed by 7 bases and V by 5 bases; bases with no gene match: 9. The germline CDR1 and CDR2 sequences are GTSNPN and SVGIG (reference sequence). The CDR3 is 14 amino acids. CDR3 amino acids: CAWVTGQGVRGYTF. DNA for the CDR3: TGTGCCTGGGTGACGGGACAGGGGGTCCGTGGCTACACCTTC.

The chain carries TRBV9 and TRBJ2-5; D perhaps matches TRBD1 (6 bases). Germline V gene lookup returns CDR1 SGDLS and CDR2 YYNGEE. Deletions cut 2 bases from V and 5 bases from J, with 16 bases between. The CDR3 length is 15 residues. This CDR3 reads CASSVVARGSETQYF. The CDR3 DNA sequence: TGTGCCAGCAGCGTCGTAGCGAGGGGGAGCGAGACCCAGTACTTC.

V usage is TRBV16 and J usage is TRBJ1-1; TRBD1 is a possible D gene (5 bases). CDR1 and CDR2 (germline): KGHSY, FQNENV. The CDR3 is made up of 15 amino acids. The V gene lost 1 base and the J gene lost 1 base, with 10 bases spanning the gap. The CDR3 coding sequence is TGTGCCAGCAGCCAATATTTCGACAGGAACACTGAAGCTTTCTTT. Its protein is CASSQYFDRNTEAFF. Drawing the rest from reference TRBV16 and TRBJ1-1, the complete variable domain is GEEVAQTPKHLVRGEGQKAKLYCAPIKGHSYVFWYQQVLKNEFKFLISFQNENVFDETGMPKERFSAKCLPNSPCSLEIQATKLEDSAVYFCASSQYFDRNTEAFFGQGTRLTVV.

This sequence joins TRBV29-1 and TRBJ1-5; the D gene is possibly TRBD1 (6 bases). This CDR3 is 12 amino acids long. Per the germline V gene, CDR1 is SQVTM and CDR2 is ANQGSEA. Trimming stripped 4 bases from V and 5 bases from J, with 9 bases between. The CDR3 loop is CSVAAGDQPQHF. Here the CDR3 DNA reads TGCAGCGTTGCGGCAGGGGATCAGCCCCAGCATTTT.

This chain connects TRBV29-1 to TRBJ2-7; TRBD1 is a possible D gene (6 bases). The germline gives CDR1 SQVTM, CDR2 ANQGSEA. Trimming took 7 bases from V and 2 from J, leaving 12 bases between them. The CDR3 sequence is 12 residues long. The CDR3 DNA reads as TGCAGCGCGTCGGACAGCCCCTACGAGCAGTACTTC. It codes for CSASDSPYEQYF.

The rearrangement links TRBV5-6 to TRBJ1-5, with D maybe TRBD1 (5 bases). CDR3 length equals 16 residues. Per germline, CDR1 SGHDT and CDR2 YYEEEE. Trimming took 4 bases from V and 1 from J, leaving 15 bases between them. CDR3 in DNA: TGTGCCAGCAGCCTGGCAGGGAGGTCAAGCAATCAGCCCCAGCATTTT. It codes for CASSLAGRSSNQPQHF.

This clone has more than one count but fewer than ten. Other DNA sequences within the sample encode an identical CDR3. The chain couples TRBV4-3 to TRBJ1-6, with TRBD1 as a possible D gene (5 bases). Between the trimmed V and J ends, which lost 3 bases and 7 bases, there was a span of 13 bases. The CDR3 extends over 15 amino acids. Germline V gene lookup returns CDR1 LGHNA and CDR2 YSLEER. The CDR3 coding sequence is TGCGCCAGCAGCCATCCCGGGACGGGGAATTCACCCCTCCACTTT. It translates to CASSHPGTGNSPLHF.

V is TRBV10-3 and J is TRBJ2-7; D might be TRBD1 (6 bases). The CDR3 loop spans 13 amino acids. Between the trimmed V and J ends, which lost 10 bases and 6 bases, there was a span of 19 bases. The germline gives CDR1 ENHRY, CDR2 SYGVKD. The CDR3 region is CATWGGRGGEQYF. Here the CDR3 DNA reads TGTGCCACCTGGGGTGGCAGGGGCGGCGAGCAGTACTTC.

The V call is TRBV2, the J call TRBJ2-1; 9 bases align to TRBD1. The germline CDR1 and CDR2 sequences are SNHLY and FYNNEI. This CDR3 has 13 amino acids. The J segment lost 10 bases and the V segment lost 4 bases, leaving 5 bases of the junction unmatched. CDR3 loop: CASSAHTGGEQFF. CDR3 nucleotides: TGTGCCAGCAGTGCCCATACAGGGGGCGAGCAGTTCTTC. Full variable domain (missing parts from reference TRBV2 and TRBJ2-1): EPEVTQTPSHQVTQMGQEVILRCVPISNHLYFYWYRQILGQKVEFLVSFYNNEISEKSEIFDDQFSVERPDGSNFTLKIRSTKLEDSAMYFCASSAHTGGEQFFGPGTRLTVL.

The chain combines TRBV7-2 with TRBJ1-2; TRBD1 is a possible D gene (5 bases). The CDR3 extends over 15 amino acids. Trimming shortened V by 4 bases and J by 0 bases, and 12 bases separated the two germline ends. From germline, CDR1 is SGHTA and CDR2 FQGNSA. DNA for the CDR3: TGTGCCAGCAGCTCCCCAACAGGAGCTAACTATGGCTACACCTTC. This codes for CASSSPTGANYGYTF.

The chain has TRBV7-3 and TRBJ2-5, with 15 bases fitting TRBD2. J was trimmed by 5 bases and V by 6 bases; bases with no gene match: 4. CDR1 and CDR2 (germline): SGHTA, FQGTGA. This CDR3 spans 15 amino acids. CDR3 region: CASRLGLAGGETQYF. The CDR3 DNA sequence: TGTGCCAGCAGACTCGGACTAGCGGGGGGGGAGACCCAGTACTTC.

This chain joins TRBV18 and TRBJ1-3; 7 bases fit TRBD1. CDR1 and CDR2 from the germline V gene are KGHSH and LQKENI. This CDR3 is built from 15 residues. The V and J ends lost 4 bases and 3 bases, in that order; junction bases with no gene match: 6. For the CDR3, the DNA is TGTGCCAGCTCACTGAACCGGGACAGTGGAAACACCATATATTTT. It translates to CASSLNRDSGNTIYF.

The rearrangement uses TRBV30 and TRBJ1-6; maybe TRBD1 (6 bases). Germline values: CDR1 GTSNPN, CDR2 SVGIG (reference sequence). The CDR3 runs 17 residues. V lost 4 bases and J lost 0, with 16 bases in between. DNA of the CDR3: TGTGCCTGGACTATTGCAGGGGCCAGCTCCTATAATTCACCCCTCCACTTT. This gives the protein CAWTIAGASSYNSPLHF. Full variable domain (outside the CDR3, taken from reference TRBV30 and TRBJ1-6): SQTIHQWPATLVQPVGSPLSLECTVEGTSNPNLYWYRQAAGRGLQLLFYSVGIGQISSEVPQNLSASRPQDRQFILSSKKLLLSDSGFYLCAWTIAGASSYNSPLHFGNGTRLTVT.

In this sample, this clone turned up once. This chain joins TRBV27 and TRBJ2-1, with D possibly TRBD1 on 6 matching bases. Per germline, CDR1 MNHEY and CDR2 SMNVEV (reference sequence). This CDR3 is 15 amino acids long. V was shortened by 2 bases and J by 2 bases, with 10 bases between the two germline ends. The CDR3: CASSLRGLPYNEQFF. In nucleotides, the CDR3 is TGTGCCAGCAGTTTAAGGGGGTTACCCTACAATGAGCAGTTCTTC.

The chain has TRBV27 and TRBJ2-4, with D maybe TRBD2 (6 bases). This CDR3 is 14 amino acids long. The germline CDR1 and CDR2 sequences are MNHEY and SMNVEV (reference sequence). The germline V and J ends were trimmed by 4 bases and 3 bases, with 10 bases remaining between them. The CDR3 sequence is CASSSWGGKNIQYF. CDR3 bases: TGTGCCAGCAGTTCTTGGGGAGGCAAAAACATTCAGTACTTC.

This chain's CDR3 is CASSPLGLGLPGTEAFF. The CDR3 bases are TGTGCCAGCAGCCCCCTAGGGTTGGGACTCCCGGGCACTGAAGCTTTCTTT. J is TRBJ1-1 and V is TRBV7-2, with a weak D call TRBD1 (5 bases). Trimming pared 5 bases from V and 4 bases from J, leaving 23 bases between. Germline assignment: CDR1 SGHTA and CDR2 FQGNSA. The CDR3 is 17 residues long.

This clone has a handful of counts. The chain recombines TRBV29-1 with TRBJ1-1; no reliable D call. Trimming pared 3 bases from V and 5 bases from J, leaving 13 bases between. This CDR3 has 13 amino acids. Looked up from germline, CDR1 is SQVTM and CDR2 is ANQGSEA. The CDR3 region has the DNA TGCAGCGTTGATTATGGCAAGAGGACTGAAGCTTTCTTT. Protein: CSVDYGKRTEAFF.